Presented here are 27 T cell receptor beta chains from one specimen sequenced in a study of blood T cell repertoires in COVID-19. TCRdb's copy holds only in-frame clones and misses some; the assay was immunoSEQ multiplex PCR. Here the sample spans approximately 290,000 clones, about 93% being singletons. The specimen sequenced was PBMCs or T cells enriched from blood (not recorded which). These receptors came from a woman aged 30 to 39 who had recovered from COVID-19.

In this sample, this clone turned up a few times. This sequence joins TRBV6-2 or TRBV6-3 and TRBJ2-1, with 7 bases fitting TRBD2. This CDR3 has 17 residues. Trimming took 3 bases from V and 8 from J; bases not matched to a gene: 16. Germline-derived CDR1 and CDR2 are MNHEY and SVGEGT. The DNA for the CDR3 is TGTGCCAGCAGTTATGGTCTGTTTGGGGGAGGGCGCGATGAGCAGTTCTTC. It is translated as CASSYGLFGGGRDEQFF.

This chain links TRBV7-2 with TRBJ2-3, with 8 bases that match TRBD2. Germline assignment: CDR1 SGHTA and CDR2 FQGNSA. V lost 2 bases and J lost 3; bases outside the gene matches: 4. The CDR3 runs to 15 residues. CDR3 protein: CASSLKAGETDTQYF. The DNA of the CDR3 is TGTGCCAGCAGCTTAAAAGCGGGAGAAACAGATACGCAGTATTTT.

The chain joins TRBV11-2 to TRBJ2-5; the match to TRBD1 covers 8 bases. The V gene end was trimmed by 5 bases and the J gene end by 2 bases; junction bases not matched to a gene: 7. From germline, CDR1 is SGHAT and CDR2 FQNNGV. The CDR3 sequence is 15 residues long. CDR3 protein: CASSPAGTGQETQYF. The CDR3 coding sequence is TGTGCCAGCAGCCCAGCCGGGACAGGTCAAGAGACCCAGTACTTC.

The chain links TRBV2 to TRBJ2-7; 10 bases are shared with TRBD1. V shed 6 bases and J 4 bases; nucleotides not matched to a gene: 9. The germline V gene has CDR1 SNHLY and CDR2 FYNNEI. The CDR3 is 15 amino acids. The CDR3 region has the DNA TGTGCCAGCAGAGGAGGGGGGACAGGGGAGTACGAGCAGTACTTC. Translation: CASRGGGTGEYEQYF.

The chain joins TRBV5-6 to TRBJ2-7; 7 nucleotides agree with TRBD2. After removal of 2 bases from V and 2 bases from J, the junction contained 16 bases not matched to a gene. Germline-derived CDR1 and CDR2 are SGHDT and YYEEEE. The CDR3 is 18 amino acids. DNA for the CDR3: TGTGCCAGCAGCTTCCGGGGGATACGTCGGGAGGTTACCTACGAGCAGTACTTC. Translating it yields CASSFRGIRREVTYEQYF.

The J gene is TRBJ1-3, the V gene TRBV5-1, with 9 bases identical to TRBD1. The CDR3 contains 15 residues. Unmatched junction bases numbered 5, after V lost 4 bases and J lost 3 bases. CDR1 SGHRS and CDR2 YFSETQ come from the germline V gene. CDR3 sequence: CASSLSTGGGNTIYF. Here the CDR3 DNA reads TGCGCCAGCAGCCTCTCGACAGGGGGTGGAAACACCATATATTTT. The whole variable domain, remainder taken from reference TRBV5-1 and TRBJ1-3, is KAGVTQTPRYLIKTRGQQVTLSCSPISGHRSVSWYQQTPGQGLQFLFEYFSETQRNKGNFPGRFSGRQFSNSRSEMNVSTLELGDSALYLCASSLSTGGGNTIYFGEGSWLTVV.

This sequence joins TRBV9 and TRBJ2-1; weak D call: TRBD1 (6 bases). The germline V and J ends were trimmed by 0 bases and 3 bases, with 13 bases remaining between them. Looked up from germline, CDR1 is SGDLS and CDR2 is YYNGEE. The CDR3 has 16 residues. The CDR3 DNA reads TGTGCCAGCAGCGTAGGGTACAGGGAAGACTACAATGAGCAGTTCTTC. Its translation: CASSVGYREDYNEQFF.

This clone appeared a few times. The chain has TRBV6-5 and TRBJ2-2, with 9 bases lining up with TRBD1. Looked up from germline, CDR1 is MNHEY and CDR2 is SVGAGI. Losses at the gene ends were 1 base for V and 6 bases for J; bases not matched to a gene: 6. The CDR3 length is 16 residues. The CDR3 bases are TGTGCCAGCAGTTACTTGACAGGGGGTTTTTCCGGGGAGCTGTTTTTT. This codes for CASSYLTGGFSGELFF.

The gene calls are TRBV3-1 (or the pseudogene TRBV3-2) and TRBJ2-7; D is perhaps TRBD1 (5 bases). The CDR3 extends over 14 amino acids. The V end lost 2 bases, the J end lost 3 bases, and 11 bases lay between the germline ends. In germline, CDR1 is LGHDT, CDR2 YNNKEL (reference sequence). The CDR3 DNA reads as TGTGCCAGCAGCCAATCCTTCCAGGGCTACGAGCAGTACTTC. It yields the protein CASSQSFQGYEQYF.

The chain joins TRBV6-2 or TRBV6-3 to TRBJ1-5; TRBD1 matches 7 bases. The CDR3 length is 15 residues. V lost 6 bases and J lost 4; bases outside the gene matches: 9. The germline V gene has CDR1 MNHEY and CDR2 SVGEGT. For the CDR3, the DNA is TGTGCCAGCAGCAGGACAGGTGACCGAAATCAGCCCCAGCATTTT. Protein: CASSRTGDRNQPQHF.

The gene calls are TRBV6-5 and TRBJ2-7; no firm D call. The V gene's germline CDR1 is MNHEY and CDR2 SVGAGI. Trimming left V 7 bases short and J 1 base short, with 14 bases between. The CDR3 has 14 amino acids. CDR3 region: CASTLTSTSYEQYF. The DNA of the CDR3 is TGTGCCAGCACCTTGACAAGCACATCCTACGAGCAGTACTTC.

V and J are TRBV12-3 or TRBV12-4 and TRBJ1-2; D remains unclear. Between the trimmed V and J ends, which lost 3 bases and 1 base, there was a span of 6 bases. The CDR3 sequence is 13 residues long. The CDR3 DNA follows: TGTGCCAGCAGTTTTGGTAGTAACTATGGCTACACCTTC. It is translated as CASSFGSNYGYTF.

The chain joins TRBV6-2 or TRBV6-3 to TRBJ2-3; 7 bases are a match to TRBD1. J gave up 0 bases and V 2 bases, and 2 bases lay outside the gene matches. Germline V gene data show CDR1 as MNHEY and CDR2 as SVGEGT. CDR3 size: 15 residues. The CDR3 is CASSYDRASTDTQYF. CDR3 nucleotide sequence: TGTGCCAGCAGTTACGACAGGGCTAGCACAGATACGCAGTATTTT.

This chain links TRBV7-8 with TRBJ1-5; no clear D. CDR1 and CDR2 from the germline V gene are SGHVS and FQNEAQ. This CDR3 is built from 14 residues. Trimming took 2 bases from V and 2 from J, leaving 7 bases between them. For the CDR3, the DNA is TGTGCCAGCAGCTTATATGCGGGCAATCAGCCCCAGCATTTT. It encodes CASSLYAGNQPQHF.

The chain recombines TRBV19 with TRBJ2-3; TRBD2 aligns across 10 bases. CDR3 length: 16 amino acids. Unmatched junction bases numbered 4, after V lost 3 bases and J lost 1 base. The germline V gene encodes CDR1 LNHDA and CDR2 SQIVND (reference sequence). The CDR3 protein is CASSIMLAGGTDTQYF. CDR3 bases: TGTGCCAGTAGTATTATGCTAGCGGGGGGCACAGATACGCAGTATTTT.

This sequence joins TRBV30 and TRBJ2-1, with 12 nucleotides matching TRBD2. V lost 0 bases, J lost 11 bases, and 8 bases stayed unmatched. There are 15 residues in the CDR3. CDR1 is GTSNPN and CDR2 is SVGIG in the germline V gene (reference sequence). DNA of the CDR3: TGTGCCTGGAGTGTACGGCGGACTAGCGGGAAAAAGCAGTTCTTC. Amino acids: CAWSVRRTSGKKQFF.

The J gene is TRBJ2-3, the V gene TRBV18; 11 bases are a match to TRBD2. Germline CDR1 is KGHSH and CDR2 is LQKENI. J was trimmed by 4 bases and V by 4 bases; bases with no gene match: 7. The length of the CDR3 is 16 residues. CDR3 coding DNA: TGTGCCAGCTCACATATGACTAGCGGGAAACCAGATACGCAGTATTTT. Protein sequence: CASSHMTSGKPDTQYF.

CDR3: CASSQVLAGVETDTQYF. The CDR3 nucleotides are TGTGCCAGCAGCCAAGTACTAGCGGGAGTAGAGACAGATACGCAGTATTTT. The chain employs TRBV3-1 (or the pseudogene TRBV3-2) and TRBJ2-3, with 11 bases aligning to TRBD2. The CDR3 consists of 17 residues. V shed 1 base and J 3 bases; nucleotides not matched to a gene: 6. The V gene's germline CDR1 is LGHDT and CDR2 YNNKEL (reference sequence).

The rearrangement joins TRBV28 to TRBJ2-7; possibly TRBD1 for D (5 bases). V dropped 8 bases and J dropped 1 base, with 18 bases sitting between them. The germline V gene encodes CDR1 MDHEN and CDR2 SYDVKM. The CDR3 totals 15 residues. CDR3 region: CASGAPTERSYEQYF. The DNA of the CDR3 is TGTGCCAGCGGGGCCCCGACAGAGCGATCCTACGAGCAGTACTTC. Supplemented by reference TRBV28 and TRBJ2-7, the full variable domain reads DVKVTQSSRYLVKRTGEKVFLECVQDMDHENMFWYRQDPGLGLRLIYFSYDVKMKEKGDIPEGYSVSREKKERFSLILESASTNQTSMYLCASGAPTERSYEQYFGPGTRLTVT.

This sequence joins TRBV28 and TRBJ2-2, with 8 bases matching TRBD2. The CDR3 totals 16 residues. Germline CDR1 is MDHEN and CDR2 is SYDVKM. With V trimmed by 5 bases and J by 0 bases, 5 bases remained unmatched. CDR3 amino acids: CASSGLAGTNTGELFF. The CDR3 region has the DNA TGTGCCAGCAGTGGGCTAGCGGGCACGAACACCGGGGAGCTGTTTTTT.

The chain uses TRBV20-1 and TRBJ2-3; TRBD1 matches 7 bases. V lost 3 bases, J lost 1 base, and 4 bases stayed unmatched. Germline lookup yields CDR1 DFQATT and CDR2 SNEGSKA (reference sequence). The CDR3 covers 14 residues. The CDR3 DNA follows: TGCAGTGCTAGTTCAGGGGGAGGCACAGATACGCAGTATTTT. Translating it yields CSASSGGGTDTQYF.

This clone occurred once. The V gene is TRBV2, the J gene TRBJ2-7, with TRBD2 matching over 9 bases. Germline V lookup: CDR1 SNHLY, CDR2 FYNNEI. The length of the CDR3 is 12 residues. Trimming cost V 11 bases and J 5 bases; bases outside gene matches: 7. Here the CDR3 reads CAGGASGNEQYF. CDR3 in DNA: TGTGCCGGAGGAGCTAGCGGGAACGAGCAGTACTTC. Filled out from reference TRBV2 and TRBJ2-7, the complete variable domain reads EPEVTQTPSHQVTQMGQEVILRCVPISNHLYFYWYRQILGQKVEFLVSFYNNEISEKSEIFDDQFSVERPDGSNFTLKIRSTKLEDSAMYFCAGGASGNEQYFGPGTRLTVT.

The chain couples TRBV5-4 to TRBJ1-1, with 7 bases lining up with TRBD1. Losses at the gene ends were 4 bases for V and 2 bases for J; bases not matched to a gene: 8. The V gene's germline CDR1 is SGHNT and CDR2 YYREEE (reference sequence). The CDR3 extends over 15 amino acids. CDR3 in amino acids: CASSAATGFNTEAFF. In nucleotides, the CDR3 is TGTGCCAGCAGCGCGGCGACAGGGTTCAACACTGAAGCTTTCTTT.

The chain couples TRBV19 to TRBJ2-1, with 11 bases aligning to TRBD2. V was clipped by 6 bases and J by 7 bases; unmatched bases: 8. The germline CDR1 and CDR2 sequences are LNHDA and SQIVND (reference sequence). There are 15 residues in the CDR3. This chain's CDR3 is CASRLTSGIINEQFF. The CDR3 nucleotides read TGTGCCAGTAGGTTGACTAGCGGGATAATAAATGAGCAGTTCTTC.

This clone was observed a single time. V usage is TRBV12-3 or TRBV12-4 and J usage is TRBJ2-1; the D is unclear. CDR3 length: 11 amino acids. The V and J ends lost 3 bases and 8 bases respectively, with 5 bases between them. The CDR3 sequence: CASSLRDEQFF. Here the CDR3 DNA reads TGTGCCAGCAGTTTGCGAGATGAGCAGTTCTTC.

The chain is built from TRBV9 and TRBJ2-7; possible D gene TRBD2, 7 bases. V was clipped by 1 base and J by 7 bases, with 21 bases between them. The CDR3 is made up of 16 amino acids. CDR1 SGDLS and CDR2 YYNGEE come from the germline V gene. DNA for the CDR3: TGTGCCAGCAGCGTACCCGAGGAGGGGGGGGCTGGGGAGCAGTACTTC. It encodes CASSVPEEGGAGEQYF. Complete variable domain (other parts from reference TRBV9 and TRBJ2-7): DSGVTQTPKHLITATGQRVTLRCSPRSGDLSVYWYQQSLDQGLQFLIQYYNGEERAKGNILERFSAQQFPDLHSELNLSSLELGDSALYFCASSVPEEGGAGEQYFGPGTRLTVT.

The rearrangement links TRBV3-1 (or the pseudogene TRBV3-2) to TRBJ2-3; TRBD2 is a possible D gene (7 bases). This CDR3 region has 15 residues. The V end was cut by 3 bases, the J end by 3 bases, with 13 bases between. Germline-derived CDR1 and CDR2 are LGHDT and YNNKEL (reference sequence). CDR3 bases: TGTGCCAGCAGCCACGCGGGGGCTCGTACAGATACGCAGTATTTT. It yields the protein CASSHAGARTDTQYF.